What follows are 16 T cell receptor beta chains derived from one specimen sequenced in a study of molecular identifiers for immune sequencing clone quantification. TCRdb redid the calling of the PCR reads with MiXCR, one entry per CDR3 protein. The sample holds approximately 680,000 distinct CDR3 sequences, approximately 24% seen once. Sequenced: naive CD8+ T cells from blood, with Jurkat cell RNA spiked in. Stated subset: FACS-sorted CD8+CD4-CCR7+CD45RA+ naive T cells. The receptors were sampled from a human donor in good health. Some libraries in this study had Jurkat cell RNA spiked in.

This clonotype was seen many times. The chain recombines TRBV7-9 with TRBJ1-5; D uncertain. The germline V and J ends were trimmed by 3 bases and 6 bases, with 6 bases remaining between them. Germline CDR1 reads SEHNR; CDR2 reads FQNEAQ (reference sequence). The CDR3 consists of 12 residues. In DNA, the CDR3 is TGTGCCAGCAGCTTTTGGGGTCAGCCCCAGCATTTT. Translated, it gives CASSFWGQPQHF.

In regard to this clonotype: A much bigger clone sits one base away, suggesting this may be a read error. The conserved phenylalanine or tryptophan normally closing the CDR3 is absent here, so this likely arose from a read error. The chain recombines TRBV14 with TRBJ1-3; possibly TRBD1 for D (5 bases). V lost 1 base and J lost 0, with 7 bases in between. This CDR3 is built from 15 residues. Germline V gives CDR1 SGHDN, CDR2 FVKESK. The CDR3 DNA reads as TGTGCCAGCAGCCAAGGACAGACCTCTGGAAACACCATATATATT. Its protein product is CASSQGQTSGNTIYI.

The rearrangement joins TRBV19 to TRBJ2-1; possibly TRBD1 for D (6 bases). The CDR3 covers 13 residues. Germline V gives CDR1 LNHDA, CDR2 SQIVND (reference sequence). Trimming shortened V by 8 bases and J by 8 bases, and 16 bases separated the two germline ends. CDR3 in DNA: TGTGCCAGTGAATCAGGGGAATCATATGAGCAGTTCTTC. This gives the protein CASESGESYEQFF. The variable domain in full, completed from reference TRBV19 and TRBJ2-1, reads DGGITQSPKYLFRKEGQNVTLSCEQNLNHDAMYWYRQDPGQGLRLIYYSQIVNDFQKGDIAEGYSVSREKKESFPLTVTSAQKNPTAFYLCASESGESYEQFFGPGTRLTVL.

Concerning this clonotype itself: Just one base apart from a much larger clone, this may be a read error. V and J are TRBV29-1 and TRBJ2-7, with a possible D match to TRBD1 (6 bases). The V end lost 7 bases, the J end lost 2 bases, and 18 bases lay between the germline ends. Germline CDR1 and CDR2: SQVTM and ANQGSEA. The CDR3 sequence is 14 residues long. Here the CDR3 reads CSALAQGSPYEQYF. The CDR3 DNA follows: TGCAGCGCCTTGGCGCAGGGGAGCCCCTACGAGCAGTACTTC.

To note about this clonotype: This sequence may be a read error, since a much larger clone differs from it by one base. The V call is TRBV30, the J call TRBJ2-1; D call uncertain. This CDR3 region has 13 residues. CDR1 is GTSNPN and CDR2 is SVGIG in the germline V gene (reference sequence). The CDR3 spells CVWSATHRNEQFF. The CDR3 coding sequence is TGTGTCTGGAGTGCGACCCACCGCAATGAGCAGTTCTTC.

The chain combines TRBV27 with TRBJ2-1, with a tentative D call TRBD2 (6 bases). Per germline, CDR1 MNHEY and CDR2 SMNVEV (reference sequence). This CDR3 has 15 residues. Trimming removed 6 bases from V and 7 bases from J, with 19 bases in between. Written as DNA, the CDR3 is TGTGCCAGCAGCACCGGGACTTACCTAAGGAATGAGCAGTTCTTC. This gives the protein CASSTGTYLRNEQFF.

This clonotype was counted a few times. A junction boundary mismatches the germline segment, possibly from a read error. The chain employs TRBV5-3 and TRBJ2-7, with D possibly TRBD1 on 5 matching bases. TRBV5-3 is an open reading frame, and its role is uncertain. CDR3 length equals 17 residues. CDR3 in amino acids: CASSFVHRGLTSYEQYF. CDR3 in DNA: TGTGCCAGCAGCTTTGTACATAGGGGTCTGACCTCCTACGAGCAGTACTTC.

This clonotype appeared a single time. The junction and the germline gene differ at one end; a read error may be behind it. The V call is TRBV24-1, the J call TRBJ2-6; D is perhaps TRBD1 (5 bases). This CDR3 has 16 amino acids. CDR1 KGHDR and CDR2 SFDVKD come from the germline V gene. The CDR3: CATSDRHVSGANVLPF. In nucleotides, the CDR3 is TGTGCCACCAGTGACCGACATGTGTCTGGGGCCAACGTCCTGCCTTTC.

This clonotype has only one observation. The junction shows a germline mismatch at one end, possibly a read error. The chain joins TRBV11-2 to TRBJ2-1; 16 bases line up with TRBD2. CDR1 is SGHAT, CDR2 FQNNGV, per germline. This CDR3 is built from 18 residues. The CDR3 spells CASSPYGTSGGAGNEQVF. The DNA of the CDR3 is TGTGCCAGCAGCCCCTACGGGACTAGCGGGGGGGCGGGGAATGAGCAGGTCTTC.

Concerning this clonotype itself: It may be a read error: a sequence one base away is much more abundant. CDR3 amino acids: CASSLYPGGGYSTDTQYF. The CDR3 nucleotides read TGTGCCAGCAGTTTATACCCTGGCGGGGGGTACAGCACAGATACGCAGTATTTT. The V call is TRBV27, the J call TRBJ2-3; 8 bases match TRBD2. V lost 1 base to trimming and J lost 0 bases; unmatched junction nucleotides: 9. The CDR3 totals 18 residues. Germline V gene lookup returns CDR1 MNHEY and CDR2 SMNVEV (reference sequence).

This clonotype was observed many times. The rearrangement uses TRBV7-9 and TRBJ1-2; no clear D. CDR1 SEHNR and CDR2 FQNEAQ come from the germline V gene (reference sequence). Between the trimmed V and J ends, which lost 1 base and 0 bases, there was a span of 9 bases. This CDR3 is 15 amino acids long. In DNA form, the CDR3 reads TGTGCCAGCAGCTTAGTTGGAAAAGCTAACTATGGCTACACCTTC. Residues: CASSLVGKANYGYTF. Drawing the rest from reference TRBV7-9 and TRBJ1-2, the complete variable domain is DTGVSQNPRHKITKRGQNVTFRCDPISEHNRLYWYRQTLGQGPEFLTYFQNEAQLEKSRLLSDRFSAERPKGSFSTLEIQRTEQGDSAMYLCASSLVGKANYGYTFGSGTRLTVV.

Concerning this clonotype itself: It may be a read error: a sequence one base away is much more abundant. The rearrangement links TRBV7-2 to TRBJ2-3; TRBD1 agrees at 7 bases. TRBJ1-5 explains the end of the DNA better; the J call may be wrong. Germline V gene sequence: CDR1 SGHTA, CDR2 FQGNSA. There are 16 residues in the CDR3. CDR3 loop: CASSFADRVPTDTQHF. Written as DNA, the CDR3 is TGTGCCAGCAGCTTTGCCGACAGGGTCCCCACAGATACGCAGCATTTT.

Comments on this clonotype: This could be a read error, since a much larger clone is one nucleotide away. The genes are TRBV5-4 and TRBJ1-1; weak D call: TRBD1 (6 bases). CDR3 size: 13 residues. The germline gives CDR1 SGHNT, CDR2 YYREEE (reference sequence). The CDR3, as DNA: TGTGCCGGCAGCTTGGCCACAGGGACTGAAGCTTTCTTT. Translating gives CAGSLATGTEAFF.

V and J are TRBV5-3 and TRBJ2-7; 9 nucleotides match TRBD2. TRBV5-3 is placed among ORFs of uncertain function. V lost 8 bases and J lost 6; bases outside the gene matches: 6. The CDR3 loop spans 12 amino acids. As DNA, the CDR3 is TGTGCCAGCAGCCGCGGGGGGGCCGAGCAGTACTTC. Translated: CASSRGGAEQYF.

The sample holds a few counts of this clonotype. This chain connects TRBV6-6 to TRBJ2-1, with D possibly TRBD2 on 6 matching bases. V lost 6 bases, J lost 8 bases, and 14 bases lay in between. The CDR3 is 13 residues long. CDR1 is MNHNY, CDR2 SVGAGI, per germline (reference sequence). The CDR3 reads CASSTASVDEQFF. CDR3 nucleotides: TGTGCCAGCAGCACCGCTAGCGTTGATGAGCAGTTCTTC.

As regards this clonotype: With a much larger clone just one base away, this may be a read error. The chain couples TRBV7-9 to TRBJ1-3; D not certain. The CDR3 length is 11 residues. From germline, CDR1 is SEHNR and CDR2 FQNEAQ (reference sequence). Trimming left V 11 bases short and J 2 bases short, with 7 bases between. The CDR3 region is CAGRAGNTIYF. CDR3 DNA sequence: TGTGCCGGACGGGCTGGAAACACCATATATTTT.